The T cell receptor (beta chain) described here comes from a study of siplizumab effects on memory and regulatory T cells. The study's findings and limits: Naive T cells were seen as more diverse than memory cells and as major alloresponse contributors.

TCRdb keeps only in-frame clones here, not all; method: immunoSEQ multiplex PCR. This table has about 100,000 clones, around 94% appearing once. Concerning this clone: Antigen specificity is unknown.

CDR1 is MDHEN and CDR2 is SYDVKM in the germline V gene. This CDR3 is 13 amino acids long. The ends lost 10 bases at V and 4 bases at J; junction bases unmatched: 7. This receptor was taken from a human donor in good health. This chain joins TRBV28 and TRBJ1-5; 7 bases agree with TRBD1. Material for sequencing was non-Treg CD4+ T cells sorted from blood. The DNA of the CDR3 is TGTGCCACCGGGACAGCGCTAAATCAGCCCCAGCATTTT. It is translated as CATGTALNQPQHF.